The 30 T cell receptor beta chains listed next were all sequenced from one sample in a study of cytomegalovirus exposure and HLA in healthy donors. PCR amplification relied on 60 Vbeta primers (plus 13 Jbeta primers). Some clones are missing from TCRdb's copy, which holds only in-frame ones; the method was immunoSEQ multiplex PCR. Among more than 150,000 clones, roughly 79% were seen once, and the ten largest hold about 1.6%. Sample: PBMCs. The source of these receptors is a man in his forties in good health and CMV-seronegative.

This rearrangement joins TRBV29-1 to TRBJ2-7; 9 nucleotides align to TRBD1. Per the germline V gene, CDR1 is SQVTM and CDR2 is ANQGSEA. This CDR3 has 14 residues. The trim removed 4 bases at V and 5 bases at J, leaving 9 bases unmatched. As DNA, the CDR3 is TGCAGCGTTGTGACGGGGACAGGGTTCAACGAGCAGTACTTC. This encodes CSVVTGTGFNEQYF.

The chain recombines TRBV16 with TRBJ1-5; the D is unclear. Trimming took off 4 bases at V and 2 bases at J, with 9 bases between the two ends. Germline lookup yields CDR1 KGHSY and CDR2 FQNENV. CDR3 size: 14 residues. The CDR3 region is CASSPAVGNQPQHF. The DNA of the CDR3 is TGTGCCAGCAGCCCAGCGGTCGGCAATCAGCCCCAGCATTTT.

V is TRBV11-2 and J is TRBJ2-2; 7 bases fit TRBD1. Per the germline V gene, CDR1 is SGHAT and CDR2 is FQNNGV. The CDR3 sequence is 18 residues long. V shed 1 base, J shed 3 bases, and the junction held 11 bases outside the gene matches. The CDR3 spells CASSLGYRGLGYTGELFF. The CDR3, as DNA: TGTGCCAGCAGCTTAGGTTACAGGGGCCTGGGGTACACCGGGGAGCTGTTTTTT.

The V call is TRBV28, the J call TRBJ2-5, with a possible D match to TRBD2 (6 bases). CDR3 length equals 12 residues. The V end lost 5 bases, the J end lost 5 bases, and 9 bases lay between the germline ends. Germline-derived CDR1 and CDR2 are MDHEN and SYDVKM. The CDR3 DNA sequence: TGTGCCAGCAGTGGAGGGCTGGAGACCCAGTACTTC. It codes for CASSGGLETQYF.

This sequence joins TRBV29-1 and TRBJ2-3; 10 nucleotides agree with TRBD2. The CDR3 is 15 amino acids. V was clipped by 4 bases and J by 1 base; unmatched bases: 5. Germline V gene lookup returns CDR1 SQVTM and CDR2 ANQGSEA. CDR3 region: CSVGTSGAGTDTQYF. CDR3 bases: TGCAGCGTTGGGACTAGCGGAGCCGGCACAGATACGCAGTATTTT.

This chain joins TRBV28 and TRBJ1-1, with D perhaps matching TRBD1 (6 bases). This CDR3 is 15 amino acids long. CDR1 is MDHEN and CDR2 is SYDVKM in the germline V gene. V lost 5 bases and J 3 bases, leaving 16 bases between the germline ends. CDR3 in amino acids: CASSPGGHGDTEAFF. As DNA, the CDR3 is TGTGCCAGCAGTCCGGGGGGCCATGGGGACACTGAAGCTTTCTTT.

The CDR3 here is CASSPSREALLPSYNEQFF. CDR3 bases: TGTGCCAGCAGTCCCTCAAGGGAGGCCCTATTGCCGTCCTACAATGAGCAGTTCTTC. The chain employs TRBV27 and TRBJ2-1, with a weak D call TRBD2 (6 bases). V was clipped by 5 bases and J by 1 base, with 24 bases between them. Per the germline V gene, CDR1 is MNHEY and CDR2 is SMNVEV (reference sequence). There are 19 residues in the CDR3.

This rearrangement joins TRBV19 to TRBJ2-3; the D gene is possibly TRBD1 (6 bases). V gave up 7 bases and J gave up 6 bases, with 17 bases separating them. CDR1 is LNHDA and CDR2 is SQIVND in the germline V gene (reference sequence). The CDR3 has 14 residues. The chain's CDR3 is CASNLGTQSDTQYF. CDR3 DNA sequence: TGTGCCAGTAATTTGGGGACACAGTCCGATACGCAGTATTTT.

The CDR3 sequence is CASSLGGYEQYV. DNA of the CDR3: TGTGCCAGCAGCTTGGGCGGTTACGAGCAGTACGTC. This chain joins TRBV5-4 and TRBJ2-7; D remains ambiguous. CDR3 length: 12 amino acids. Trimming pared 0 bases from V and 4 bases from J, leaving 5 bases between. Germline V gives CDR1 SGHNT, CDR2 YYREEE (reference sequence).

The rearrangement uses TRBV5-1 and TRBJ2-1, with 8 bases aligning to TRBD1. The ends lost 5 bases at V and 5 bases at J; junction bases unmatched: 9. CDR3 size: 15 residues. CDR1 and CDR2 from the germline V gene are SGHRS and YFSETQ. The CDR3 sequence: CASRLGQGAHNEQFF. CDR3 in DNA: TGCGCCAGCAGGCTGGGCCAGGGGGCCCACAATGAGCAGTTCTTC.

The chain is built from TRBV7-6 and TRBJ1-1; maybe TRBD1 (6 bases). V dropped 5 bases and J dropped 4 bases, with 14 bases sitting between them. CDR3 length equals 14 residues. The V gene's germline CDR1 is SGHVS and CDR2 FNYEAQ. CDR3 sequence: CASSPRGSGTEAFF. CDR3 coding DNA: TGTGCCAGCAGCCCGAGGGGGAGCGGCACTGAAGCTTTCTTT.

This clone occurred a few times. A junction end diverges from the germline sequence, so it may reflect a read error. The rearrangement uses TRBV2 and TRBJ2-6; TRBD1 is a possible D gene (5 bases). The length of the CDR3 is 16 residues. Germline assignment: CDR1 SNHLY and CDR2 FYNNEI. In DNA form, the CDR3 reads TGTGCCAGCAGTAAGTCCTTGTTCTCTGGGGCCAACGGCCTGACTTTC. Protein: CASSKSLFSGANGLTF.

CDR3 DNA: TGTGCCAGCAGCTTGGCGGCGGGAACCCTCTACAATGAGCAGTTCTTC. Translating it yields CASSLAAGTLYNEQFF. The chain combines TRBV5-4 with TRBJ2-1, with a weak D call TRBD2 (6 bases). This CDR3 comprises 16 residues. Looked up from germline, CDR1 is SGHNT and CDR2 is YYREEE (reference sequence). V was pared by 0 bases and J by 3 bases, with 13 bases between.

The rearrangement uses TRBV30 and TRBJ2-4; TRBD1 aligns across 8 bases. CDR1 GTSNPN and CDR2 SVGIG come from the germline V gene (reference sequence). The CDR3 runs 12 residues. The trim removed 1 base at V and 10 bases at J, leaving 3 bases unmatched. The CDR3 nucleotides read TGTGCCTGGAGTGCAGGGGGCCTAATTCAGTACTTC. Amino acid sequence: CAWSAGGLIQYF.

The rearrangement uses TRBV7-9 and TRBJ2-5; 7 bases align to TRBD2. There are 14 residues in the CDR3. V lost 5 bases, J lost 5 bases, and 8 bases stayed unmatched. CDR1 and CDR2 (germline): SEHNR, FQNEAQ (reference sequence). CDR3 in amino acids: CASSPGRFGETQYF. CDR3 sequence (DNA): TGTGCCAGCAGCCCCGGGAGGTTTGGGGAGACCCAGTACTTC.

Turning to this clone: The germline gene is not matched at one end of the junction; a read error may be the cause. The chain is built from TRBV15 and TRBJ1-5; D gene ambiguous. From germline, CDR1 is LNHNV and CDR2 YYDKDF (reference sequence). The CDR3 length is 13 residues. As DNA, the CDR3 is TGTACCACCAGCAGTGGAGTCAATCAGCCCCAGCATTTT. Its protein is CTTSSGVNQPQHF.

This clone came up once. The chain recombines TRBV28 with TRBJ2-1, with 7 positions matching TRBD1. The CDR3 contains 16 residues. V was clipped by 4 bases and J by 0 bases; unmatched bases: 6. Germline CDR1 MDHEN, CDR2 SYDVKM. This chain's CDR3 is CASSSTGLSSYNEQFF. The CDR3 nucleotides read TGTGCCAGCAGTTCGACAGGGCTTAGCTCCTACAATGAGCAGTTCTTC.

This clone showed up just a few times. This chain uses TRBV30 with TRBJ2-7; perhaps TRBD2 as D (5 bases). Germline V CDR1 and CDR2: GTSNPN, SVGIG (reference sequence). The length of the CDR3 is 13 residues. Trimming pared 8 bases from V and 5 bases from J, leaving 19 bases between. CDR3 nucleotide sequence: TGTGCCCGGCAGCGTCGGGGAACCAACGAGCAGTACTTC. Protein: CARQRRGTNEQYF.

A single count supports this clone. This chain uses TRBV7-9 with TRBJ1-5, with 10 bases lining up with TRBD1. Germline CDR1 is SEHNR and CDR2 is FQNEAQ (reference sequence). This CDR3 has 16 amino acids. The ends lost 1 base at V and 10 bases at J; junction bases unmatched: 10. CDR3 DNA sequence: TGTGCCAGCAGCTTAGGGATCGGACAGGGGGATGGACCCCAGCATTTT. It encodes CASSLGIGQGDGPQHF.

CDR3 sequence (DNA): TGTGCCTGGAGTCCAGGACAGGTGGGCTTTAAGCAGTTCTTC. This gives the protein CAWSPGQVGFKQFF. The J gene is TRBJ2-1, the V gene TRBV30; TRBD1 aligns across 7 bases. Germline V gene sequence: CDR1 GTSNPN, CDR2 SVGIG (reference sequence). J was trimmed by 11 bases and V by 2 bases; bases with no gene match: 12. The CDR3 runs 14 residues.

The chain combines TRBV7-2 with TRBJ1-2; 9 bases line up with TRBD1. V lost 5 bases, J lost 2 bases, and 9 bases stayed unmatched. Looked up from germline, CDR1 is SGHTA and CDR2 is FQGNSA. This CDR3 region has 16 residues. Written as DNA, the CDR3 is TGTGCCAGCAGCATTGTACCCGGGACAGGGAACTATGGCTACACCTTC. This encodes CASSIVPGTGNYGYTF.

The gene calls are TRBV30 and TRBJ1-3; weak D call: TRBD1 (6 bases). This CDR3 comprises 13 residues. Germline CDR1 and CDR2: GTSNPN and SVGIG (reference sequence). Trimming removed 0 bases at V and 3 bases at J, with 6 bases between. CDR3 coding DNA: TGTGCCTGGAGTGTACAGGGTGGAAACACCATATATTTT. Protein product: CAWSVQGGNTIYF.

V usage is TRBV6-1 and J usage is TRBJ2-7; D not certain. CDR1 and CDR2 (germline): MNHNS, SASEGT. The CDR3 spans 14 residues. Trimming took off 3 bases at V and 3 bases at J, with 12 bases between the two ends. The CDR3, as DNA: TGTGCCAGCAGTGACGTTCAGGCCTTCTACGAGCAGTACTTC. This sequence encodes CASSDVQAFYEQYF.

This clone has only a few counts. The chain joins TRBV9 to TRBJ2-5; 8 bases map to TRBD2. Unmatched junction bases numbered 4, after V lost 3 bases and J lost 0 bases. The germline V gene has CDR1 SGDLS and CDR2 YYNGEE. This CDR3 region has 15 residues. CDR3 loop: CASSAGLAYQETQYF. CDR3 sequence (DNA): TGTGCCAGCAGCGCCGGACTAGCATACCAAGAGACCCAGTACTTC.

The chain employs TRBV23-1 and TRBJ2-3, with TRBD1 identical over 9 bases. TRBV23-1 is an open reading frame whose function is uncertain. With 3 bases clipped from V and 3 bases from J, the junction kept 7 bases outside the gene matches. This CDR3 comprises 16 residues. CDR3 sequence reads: CASSHLSTGGTDTQYF. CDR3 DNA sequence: TGCGCCAGCAGTCACCTTTCGACAGGGGGAACAGATACGCAGTATTTT.

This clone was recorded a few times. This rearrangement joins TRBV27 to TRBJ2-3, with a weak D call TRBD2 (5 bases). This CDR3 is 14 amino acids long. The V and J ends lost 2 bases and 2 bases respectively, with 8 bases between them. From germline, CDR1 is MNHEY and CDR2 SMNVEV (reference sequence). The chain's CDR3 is CASSLLGVTDTQYF. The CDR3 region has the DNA TGTGCCAGCAGTTTACTCGGGGTCACAGATACGCAGTATTTT.

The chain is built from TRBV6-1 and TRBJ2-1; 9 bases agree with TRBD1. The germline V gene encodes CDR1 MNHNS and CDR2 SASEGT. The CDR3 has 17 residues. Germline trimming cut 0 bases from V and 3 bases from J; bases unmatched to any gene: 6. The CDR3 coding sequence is TGTGCCAGCAGTGAAGCGAGTGAGACAGGGGGCTACAATGAGCAGTTCTTC. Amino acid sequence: CASSEASETGGYNEQFF.

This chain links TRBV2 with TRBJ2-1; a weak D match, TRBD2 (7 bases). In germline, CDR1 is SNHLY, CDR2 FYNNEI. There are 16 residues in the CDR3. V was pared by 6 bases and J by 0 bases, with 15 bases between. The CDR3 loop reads CASSEGGGRSYNEQFF. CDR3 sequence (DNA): TGTGCCAGCAGCGAGGGGGGGGGTCGCTCCTACAATGAGCAGTTCTTC. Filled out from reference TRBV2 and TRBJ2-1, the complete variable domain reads EPEVTQTPSHQVTQMGQEVILRCVPISNHLYFYWYRQILGQKVEFLVSFYNNEISEKSEIFDDQFSVERPDGSNFTLKIRSTKLEDSAMYFCASSEGGGRSYNEQFFGPGTRLTVL.

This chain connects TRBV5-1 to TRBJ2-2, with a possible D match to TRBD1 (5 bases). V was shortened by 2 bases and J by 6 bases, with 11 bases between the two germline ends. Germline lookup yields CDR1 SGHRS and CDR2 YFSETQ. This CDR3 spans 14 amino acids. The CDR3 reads CASSLPTGPGELFF. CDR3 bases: TGCGCCAGCAGCTTACCCACAGGACCCGGGGAGCTGTTTTTT.

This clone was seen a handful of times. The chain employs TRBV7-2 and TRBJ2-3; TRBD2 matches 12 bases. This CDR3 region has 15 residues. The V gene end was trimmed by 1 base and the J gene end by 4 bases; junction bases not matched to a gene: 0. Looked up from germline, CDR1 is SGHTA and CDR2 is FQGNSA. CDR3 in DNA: TGTGCCAGCAGCTTAGGACTAGCGGGAGCAGATACGCAGTATTTT. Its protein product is CASSLGLAGADTQYF.